These 19 T cell receptor beta chains were sequenced from one sample in a study of T cell repertoires in cytomegalovirus infection. TCRdb re-called the reads with MiXCR, one entry per CDR3 protein. The table records 750,000 to 950,000 distinct CDR3 sequences, 25% to 30% of them present only once. No antigen has been assigned to these receptors. Source: cultured CD8+ T cells from PBMCs, taken from culture after CMV antigen stimulation. The receptor set was obtained from a human donor in good health (CMV status not recorded). Some clones in this sample may be carry-over from other donors' samples.

This chain joins TRBV10-3 and TRBJ2-3; D is unclear. The CDR3 runs 13 residues. V lost 4 bases and J 0 bases, leaving 5 bases between the germline ends. Germline values: CDR1 ENHRY, CDR2 SYGVKD. CDR3 sequence (DNA): TGTGCCATCAGTGTAATCAGCACAGATACGCAGTATTTT. It yields the protein CAISVISTDTQYF.

The chain is built from TRBV7-9 and TRBJ1-2; D is possibly TRBD1 (6 bases). CDR1 is SEHNR, CDR2 FQNEAQ, per germline (reference sequence). This CDR3 has 13 residues. V was clipped by 10 bases and J by 8 bases, with 20 bases between them. The CDR3 protein is CATSRQALRGYTF. CDR3 bases: TGTGCCACCTCTAGACAGGCCCTTCGAGGCTACACCTTC.

Many counts were recorded for this clonotype. The chain couples TRBV6-6 to TRBJ2-1; 8 nucleotides agree with TRBD1. Germline V gene lookup returns CDR1 MNHNY and CDR2 SVGAGI (reference sequence). V was clipped by 7 bases and J by 0 bases; unmatched bases: 14. The length of the CDR3 is 18 residues. The CDR3 is CASTTHRTGSGSYNEQFF. The CDR3 DNA sequence: TGTGCCAGCACGACCCACCGGACAGGGTCGGGCTCCTACAATGAGCAGTTCTTC.

This clonotype has only a few counts. The chain is built from TRBV24-1 and TRBJ2-1, with 7 bases matching TRBD2. The V gene end was trimmed by 8 bases and the J gene end by 5 bases; junction bases not matched to a gene: 8. CDR3 length: 14 residues. Germline assignment: CDR1 KGHDR and CDR2 SFDVKD. CDR3 nucleotide sequence: TGTGCCACCATCCCTAGGCTAGCGGACAATGAGCAGTTCTTC. It is translated as CATIPRLADNEQFF.

This chain uses TRBV7-9 with TRBJ2-1; D is possibly TRBD1 (6 bases). Trimming removed 5 bases from V and 2 bases from J, with 13 bases in between. This CDR3 is built from 15 residues. CDR1 and CDR2 (germline): SEHNR, FQNEAQ (reference sequence). The chain's CDR3 is CASSGIGQTYNEQFF. CDR3 sequence (DNA): TGTGCCAGCAGCGGGATAGGACAGACCTACAATGAGCAGTTCTTC.

A few counts support this clonotype. The rearrangement links TRBV20-1 to TRBJ2-5; tentatively, D is TRBD2 (5 bases). Germline V gene sequence: CDR1 DFQATT, CDR2 SNEGSKA (reference sequence). This CDR3 is 11 amino acids long. Trimming took off 8 bases at V and 2 bases at J, with 9 bases between the two ends. Written as DNA, the CDR3 is TGCAGTCACGGGGTACAAGAGACCCAGTACTTC. This gives the protein CSHGVQETQYF.

This clonotype was seen more than once but under ten times. The rearrangement links TRBV7-6 to TRBJ1-1, with unresolved D. Germline V gene lookup returns CDR1 SGHVS and CDR2 FNYEAQ. V was trimmed by 5 bases and J by 1 base, leaving 17 bases between them. There are 16 residues in the CDR3. The CDR3 loop is CASSTEAFLGNTEAFF. The CDR3 region has the DNA TGTGCCAGCAGCACGGAGGCCTTCCTCGGGAACACTGAAGCTTTCTTT. The full variable domain, completed using reference TRBV7-6 and TRBJ1-1, is GAGVSQSPRYKVTKRGQDVALRCDPISGHVSLYWYRQALGQGPEFLTYFNYEAQQDKSGLPNDRFSAERPEGSISTLTIQRTEQRDSAMYRCASSTEAFLGNTEAFFGQGTRLTVV.

V and J are TRBV11-2 and TRBJ1-6; D gene unclear. Germline assignment: CDR1 SGHAT and CDR2 FQNNGV. This CDR3 contains 16 residues. V gave up 3 bases and J gave up 4 bases, with 13 bases separating them. The CDR3 loop reads CASSFWRKDYNSPLHF. CDR3 in DNA: TGTGCCAGCAGCTTTTGGAGGAAGGATTATAATTCACCCCTCCACTTT.

This clonotype was detected many times. The chain combines TRBV6-5 with TRBJ2-2, with 8 positions matching TRBD1. The length of the CDR3 is 15 residues. Germline trimming cut 6 bases from V and 3 bases from J; bases unmatched to any gene: 6. CDR1 and CDR2 (germline): MNHEY, SVGAGI. CDR3 region: CASSSGTGYTGELFF. The CDR3 bases are TGTGCCAGCAGCTCCGGGACAGGCTACACCGGGGAGCTGTTTTTT.

The chain combines TRBV14 with TRBJ1-1, with D hard to call. The CDR3 consists of 14 residues. Germline CDR1 SGHDN, CDR2 FVKESK. Trimming stripped 1 base from V and 1 base from J, with 7 bases between. In nucleotides, the CDR3 is TGTGCCAGCAGCCAAGTGTTCCCGAACACTGAAGCTTTCTTT. It yields the protein CASSQVFPNTEAFF.

This clonotype was picked up a small number of times. The chain uses TRBV6-1 and TRBJ2-3; TRBD1 matches at 7 bases. Per germline, CDR1 MNHNS and CDR2 SASEGT. The trim removed 2 bases at V and 8 bases at J, leaving 13 bases unmatched. This CDR3 comprises 16 residues. DNA for the CDR3: TGTGCCAGCAGTGAAAACACCGCGACAGGGCAGCTTACGCAGTATTTT. This encodes CASSENTATGQLTQYF.

In this sample, this clonotype turned up a few times. In DNA, the CDR3 is TGTGCCAGCAGACGGACTAGTGAGGCCGGGGAGCTGTTTTTT. Residues: CASRRTSEAGELFF. The chain carries TRBV7-9 and TRBJ2-2, with 7 nucleotides matching TRBD2. V dropped 6 bases and J dropped 6; count of bases not matched to a gene: 7. CDR3 length: 14 amino acids. Germline CDR1 SEHNR, CDR2 FQNEAQ (reference sequence).

This clonotype appeared a few times. DNA of the CDR3: TGTGCCGCGACGGGGGGGAATTACGAGCAGTACTTC. Protein product: CAATGGNYEQYF. This chain connects TRBV5-4 to TRBJ2-7; 8 positions match TRBD2. The V gene's germline CDR1 is SGHNT and CDR2 YYREEE (reference sequence). The CDR3 is 12 residues long. V dropped 10 bases and J dropped 4; count of bases not matched to a gene: 7. Using reference TRBV5-4 and TRBJ2-7 for the parts outside the CDR3, the full variable domain is ETGVTQSPTHLIKTRGQQVTLRCSSQSGHNTVSWYQQALGQGPQFIFQYYREEENGRGNFPPRFSGLQFPNYSSELNVNALELDDSALYLCAATGGNYEQYFGPGTRLTVT.

This clonotype was detected a few times. The J gene is TRBJ1-2, the V gene TRBV27; D perhaps matches TRBD1 (5 bases). V was clipped by 0 bases and J by 4 bases, with 15 bases between them. The CDR3 consists of 16 residues. CDR1 and CDR2 (germline): MNHEY, SMNVEV (reference sequence). In DNA, the CDR3 is TGTGCCAGCAGTTTATCGCGAGGGGCAACAAGCTATGGCTACACCTTC. Residues: CASSLSRGATSYGYTF.

This chain uses TRBV19 with TRBJ2-1; 10 nucleotides line up with TRBD2. The CDR3 is 13 residues long. Germline trimming cut 8 bases from V and 6 bases from J; bases unmatched to any gene: 4. The germline gives CDR1 LNHDA, CDR2 SQIVND (reference sequence). Written as DNA, the CDR3 is TGTGCCAGTGCCTTAGCGGGGGGCAATGAGCAGTTCTTC. As protein: CASALAGGNEQFF.

This chain links TRBV7-4 with TRBJ2-5; 8 bases align to TRBD2. V shed 11 bases, J shed 5 bases, and the junction held 13 bases outside the gene matches. The germline gives CDR1 SGHVT, CDR2 SQSDAQ. This CDR3 is built from 14 residues. The CDR3: CAEKGGGPFETQYF. The CDR3, as DNA: TGTGCCGAAAAGGGCGGGGGGCCATTCGAGACCCAGTACTTC. The full variable domain, in which reference TRBV7-4 and TRBJ2-5 provide the parts outside the CDR3, is GAGVSQSPRYKVAKRGRDVALRCDSISGHVTLYWYRQTLGQGSEVLTYSQSDAQRDKSGRPSGRFSAERPERSVSTLKIQRTEQGDSAVYLCAEKGGGPFETQYFGPGTRLLVL.

Here the CDR3 reads CASSQVWMGEQYV. CDR3 in DNA: TGCGCCAGCAGCCAAGTATGGATGGGCGAGCAGTACGTC. The V and J genes are TRBV4-1 and TRBJ2-7; D gene unclear. This CDR3 spans 13 amino acids. Per germline, CDR1 MGHRA and CDR2 YSYEKL. V was pared by 1 base and J by 6 bases, with 10 bases between.

This clonotype was seen only once. The gene calls are TRBV6-1 and TRBJ2-1, with TRBD2 matching 8 bases. V shed 7 bases, J shed 9 bases, and the junction held 11 bases outside the gene matches. Germline lookup yields CDR1 MNHNS and CDR2 SASEGT. This CDR3 spans 14 amino acids. The CDR3 loop is CASTQSAGVSEQFF. The CDR3 nucleotides are TGTGCCAGCACACAATCAGCGGGGGTGAGTGAGCAGTTCTTC.

This clonotype was detected a few times. This sequence joins TRBV19 and TRBJ2-1, with 8 bases fitting TRBD1. There are 13 residues in the CDR3. Per the germline V gene, CDR1 is LNHDA and CDR2 is SQIVND (reference sequence). Trimming cost V 4 bases and J 8 bases; bases outside gene matches: 4. The CDR3 region has the DNA TGTGCCAGTAGTACGACAGGGGATGATGAGCAGTTCTTC. It specifies CASSTTGDDEQFF.